The 14 T cell receptor beta chains below come from one sample, sequenced in a study of CD8+ T cells in alopecia areata. Sequencing used cDNA as its template, made by extracting RNA and reverse transcribing it. TCRdb's table, derived via immunoSEQ multiplex PCR, lists solely in-frame clones and lacks some. Here the sample spans 250,000 or so clones, under 80% being singletons. The material sequenced was CD4+ T cells sorted from blood, taken at week 0. All receptors come from a human donor with alopecia areata.

V and J are TRBV4-2 and TRBJ2-7; D is possibly TRBD1 (5 bases). This CDR3 has 14 amino acids. The germline V and J ends were trimmed by 4 bases and 2 bases, with 12 bases remaining between them. The germline gives CDR1 LGHNA, CDR2 YNFKEQ. The CDR3 nucleotides are TGTGCCAGCAGCCTCGCAGGGTCTACCTACGAGCAGTACTTC. This sequence encodes CASSLAGSTYEQYF.

The DNA for the CDR3 is TGTGCCAGCAGTGAAGGGCGAACGAGACAAGAGACCCAGTACTTC. Translation gives CASSEGRTRQETQYF. The rearrangement links TRBV2 to TRBJ2-5, with D hard to call. V dropped 1 base and J dropped 2 bases, with 11 bases sitting between them. The CDR3 runs 15 residues. Germline values: CDR1 SNHLY, CDR2 FYNNEI. Full variable domain (missing parts from reference TRBV2 and TRBJ2-5): EPEVTQTPSHQVTQMGQEVILRCVPISNHLYFYWYRQILGQKVEFLVSFYNNEISEKSEIFDDQFSVERPDGSNFTLKIRSTKLEDSAMYFCASSEGRTRQETQYFGPGTRLLVL.

In its sample, this clone was seen a few times. The V and J genes are TRBV14 and TRBJ1-1; D is unresolved. This CDR3 has 18 amino acids. Trimming removed 0 bases from V and 1 base from J, with 18 bases in between. Per the germline V gene, CDR1 is SGHDN and CDR2 is FVKESK. Here the CDR3 DNA reads TGTGCCAGCAGCCAAGATCATCGGAGGGCAGACGGGAACACTGAAGCTTTCTTT. Translation gives CASSQDHRRADGNTEAFF.

This clone appeared a few times. The chain links TRBV7-2 to TRBJ2-1; the D is unclear. V lost 6 bases and J 5 bases, leaving 14 bases between the germline ends. Germline CDR1 is SGHTA and CDR2 is FQGNSA. The CDR3 consists of 14 residues. CDR3 DNA: TGTGCCAGCAGGCCCGGGCCACAGAACAATGAGCAGTTCTTC. Its translation is CASRPGPQNNEQFF.

The gene calls are TRBV30 and TRBJ2-5, with 7 bases aligning to TRBD2. CDR3 length: 13 amino acids. J gave up 4 bases and V 7 bases, and 9 bases lay outside the gene matches. CDR1 is GTSNPN, CDR2 SVGIG, per germline (reference sequence). In nucleotides, the CDR3 is TGTGCCTCTTCCGGCGGGGGTGGAGAGACCCAGTACTTC. Translating it yields CASSGGGGETQYF.

The gene calls are TRBV30 and TRBJ1-5; possibly TRBD1 for D (6 bases). Germline V gene data show CDR1 as GTSNPN and CDR2 as SVGIG (reference sequence). V dropped 2 bases and J dropped 7 bases, with 12 bases sitting between them. The length of the CDR3 is 13 residues. The DNA of the CDR3 is TGTGCCTGGAGTCCGACAGGAAGACAGCCCCAGCATTTT. Translating gives CAWSPTGRQPQHF.

V gene TRBV29-1 combines with J gene TRBJ1-1; D call uncertain. CDR1 SQVTM and CDR2 ANQGSEA come from the germline V gene. The CDR3 has 11 amino acids. The germline V and J ends were trimmed by 6 bases and 8 bases, with 13 bases remaining between them. CDR3 residues: CSVEQRSEAFF. CDR3 bases: TGCAGCGTAGAACAGAGATCCGAAGCTTTCTTT.

The chain links TRBV7-2 to TRBJ2-4; TRBD2 aligns across 9 bases. The V gene's germline CDR1 is SGHTA and CDR2 FQGNSA. With 1 base clipped from V and 7 bases from J, the junction kept 5 bases outside the gene matches. The CDR3 has 15 amino acids. The DNA of the CDR3 is TGTGCCAGCAGCTTAGTAGCGGGGGAGGGGAACATTCAGTACTTC. Amino acids: CASSLVAGEGNIQYF.

This chain joins TRBV7-6 and TRBJ2-1; 8 positions agree with TRBD1. The CDR3 length is 15 residues. In germline, CDR1 is SGHVS, CDR2 FNYEAQ. The V segment lost 7 bases and the J segment 4 bases; nucleotides outside the gene matches: 9. Here the CDR3 DNA reads TGTGCCAGCACGCAGGGGGCCGAAAATTACAATGAGCAGTTCTTC. It is translated as CASTQGAENYNEQFF.

The genes are TRBV30 and TRBJ2-2, with D possibly TRBD2 on 5 matching bases. Germline CDR1 and CDR2: GTSNPN and SVGIG (reference sequence). V shed 6 bases and J shed 6 bases, with 17 bases lying between them. This CDR3 has 14 amino acids. The DNA of the CDR3 is TGTGCCTGCCTTACGAGGGCAAAGTCCGGGGAGCTGTTTTTT. Translating it yields CACLTRAKSGELFF.

This clone showed up just a few times. The rearrangement joins TRBV15 to TRBJ2-7; D unclear. Germline values: CDR1 LNHNV, CDR2 YYDKDF (reference sequence). This CDR3 region has 12 residues. The V end was cut by 5 bases, the J end by 5 bases, with 10 bases between. The CDR3 sequence is CATSSRADEQYF. The CDR3 nucleotides read TGTGCCACCAGCTCTCGGGCTGACGAGCAGTACTTC.

V gene TRBV7-2 combines with J gene TRBJ1-1, with 7 bases identical to TRBD1. The CDR3 spans 14 residues. J gave up 4 bases and V 5 bases, and 7 bases lay outside the gene matches. The V gene's germline CDR1 is SGHTA and CDR2 FQGNSA. The DNA for the CDR3 is TGTGCCAGCAGCCCAGACAGGGAGGGCACTGAAGCTTTCTTT. Translated, it gives CASSPDREGTEAFF.

The V and J genes are TRBV5-1 and TRBJ2-1; D ambiguous. Germline lookup yields CDR1 SGHRS and CDR2 YFSETQ. This CDR3 has 12 residues. Between the trimmed V and J ends, which lost 0 bases and 10 bases, there was a span of 8 bases. The CDR3 region is CASSLASREQFF. The CDR3 DNA follows: TGCGCCAGCAGCTTGGCCAGTCGGGAGCAGTTCTTC.

This clone was seen a few times. The chain joins TRBV29-1 to TRBJ2-4; the match to TRBD1 covers 7 bases. The CDR3 spans 15 residues. J lost 8 bases, V lost 6 bases, and 16 bases had no gene match. CDR1 SQVTM and CDR2 ANQGSEA come from the germline V gene. This CDR3 reads CSVCFGQASLDIQYF. DNA for the CDR3: TGCAGCGTATGTTTCGGACAGGCTTCCCTGGACATTCAGTACTTC.